This T cell receptor beta chain was retrieved from a study of T cell responses to AZD1222 COVID-19 vaccine. Overall study context: Second-dose schedules of about 4 or about 12 weeks were combined. Overall study findings and caveats: The CD4 TCRs associated with vaccination extended across spike and predominated at 160-218 and 743-854. Epitopes outside B.1.351 and B.1.1.7 mutated regions reportedly drew nearly half of spike TCRs. Sampling captured repertoires only after the peak T cell response.

A remark on this clone: Its target is unknown.

Generated by immunoSEQ multiplex PCR, the TCRdb table keeps only in-frame clones and is missing some. The sample consists of roughly 150,000 clones, roughly 92% of them appearing once. V was pared by 7 bases and J by 0 bases, with 11 bases of the junction left unmatched. Germline assignment: CDR1 MDHEN and CDR2 SYDVKM. The CDR3 sequence is 16 residues long. The rearrangement links TRBV28 to TRBJ2-7; 8 nucleotides align to TRBD2. Sequencing was performed on peripheral blood, taken on day 0 of AZD1222 vaccination. The TCR sequence derives from an adult in good health. The CDR3 loop reads CASTSRGGLSSYEQYF. The CDR3 region has the DNA TGTGCCAGCACCTCCCGGGGGGGCCTTAGCTCCTACGAGCAGTACTTC.